The sequence of this T cell receptor (beta chain) was determined in a study of technical replicates of blood from several donors. Using immunoSEQ multiplex PCR, the repertoire was profiled, and TCRdb retains in-frame clones only, with some absent. The sample contains about 13,000 clones, about 86% of which appear only once. CDR3 size: 17 residues. Germline-derived CDR1 and CDR2 are MNHEY and SMNVEV (reference sequence). With V trimmed by 5 bases and J by 7 bases, 11 bases remained unmatched. The origin of this receptor is a human donor in good health. Sample: PBMCs. The gene calls are TRBV27 and TRBJ2-4, with 13 bases matching TRBD2. In DNA, the CDR3 is TGTGCCAGCAGTCCGGGCGGGACTAGCGGGACTTACAACATTCAGTACTTC. Protein: CASSPGGTSGTYNIQYF.